This T cell receptor (beta chain) came from a study of Graves' ophthalmopathy and Graves' hyperthyroidism. Overall study results and limits: Its predictions of ophthalmopathy progression gave the model almost 71% sensitivity and 72% to 85% specificity. A model built from 13 signatures distinguished ophthalmopathy from stable hyperthyroidism with roughly 90% sensitivity and 70% to 84% specificity.

Amplified TCR beta CDR3 regions were obtained using RNA transcripts as template. First-round RT-PCR with HTBI primers preceded a second-round multiplex PCR. TCRdb analysed the multiplex PCR reads with MiXCR anew, one entry per CDR3 protein. The sample lists 230,000 or so distinct CDR3 sequences, about 47% seen once, with approximately 44% in the top ten. Presentation of ophthalmopathy in the donors involved moderate-to-severe activity, CAS ≥3, NOSPECS ≥4 and a duration under 3 months. A roughly 9.7 ml volume of fresh peripheral blood provided the PBMCs. Trimming shortened V by 5 bases and J by 2 bases, and 13 bases separated the two germline ends. The length of the CDR3 is 14 residues. The germline CDR1 and CDR2 sequences are SEHNR and FQNEAQ (reference sequence). The sample holds many counts of this clonotype. The target antigen is unknown.

V gene TRBV7-9 combines with J gene TRBJ2-7; D uncertain. Sequencing input: peripheral blood. This TCR came from an adult man with Graves' ophthalmopathy. The CDR3 is CASSPALGTYEQYF. CDR3 DNA sequence: TGTGCCAGCAGCCCGGCCTTAGGTACCTACGAGCAGTACTTC. The variable domain in full, completed from reference TRBV7-9 and TRBJ2-7, reads DTGVSQNPRHKITKRGQNVTFRCDPISEHNRLYWYRQTLGQGPEFLTYFQNEAQLEKSRLLSDRFSAERPKGSFSTLEIQRTEQGDSAMYLCASSPALGTYEQYFGPGTRLTVT.